These 15 T cell receptor beta chains originate from one sample sequenced in a study of blood T cells in healthy people across ages. A J-beta primer mix and a sample-barcoded 5' primer were used in a second PCR of roughly 6 to 12 cycles. TCRdb re-called the 5' RACE reads with MiXCR, one entry per CDR3 protein. The sample has 730,000 or so distinct CDR3 sequences, approximately 40% seen once. The sequencing input was blood. Receptor source: an elderly man in good health.

This clonotype occurred a few times. The genes are TRBV6-5 and TRBJ1-2, with no clear D. In germline, CDR1 is MNHEY, CDR2 SVGAGI. V was clipped by 6 bases and J by 4 bases, with 18 bases between them. CDR3 length: 15 amino acids. The CDR3 DNA reads TGTGCCAGCAGGAGCCCGGGAAGTATCCTCTATGGCTACACCTTC. Residues: CASRSPGSILYGYTF.

The V call is TRBV6-2 or TRBV6-3, the J call TRBJ2-2; D not resolved. CDR3 length: 14 amino acids. Trimming pared 7 bases from V and 5 bases from J, leaving 14 bases between. In germline, CDR1 is MNHEY, CDR2 SVGEGT. For the CDR3, the DNA is TGTGCCAGCAACCCCTTTGGGGTTACCGGGGAGCTGTTTTTT. This gives the protein CASNPFGVTGELFF.

The V gene is TRBV20-1, the J gene TRBJ2-1, with 7 bases that match TRBD1. Per germline, CDR1 DFQATT and CDR2 SNEGSKA (reference sequence). The CDR3 loop spans 16 amino acids. With V trimmed by 3 bases and J by 4 bases, 12 bases remained unmatched. CDR3 sequence: CSARTRQGTRYNEQFF. CDR3 coding DNA: TGCAGTGCTAGGACTCGACAGGGAACTAGGTACAATGAGCAGTTCTTC.

V is TRBV5-6 and J is TRBJ2-1; D possibly uses TRBD1 or TRBD2 (5 bases each). CDR3 length: 12 amino acids. V was cut by 3 bases and J by 8 bases, with 9 bases left in between. Germline CDR1 SGHDT, CDR2 YYEEEE. The CDR3 DNA reads as TGTGCCAGCAGCTACGTGGGGGATGAGCAGTTCTTC. Its translation: CASSYVGDEQFF.

The V call is TRBV7-9, the J call TRBJ2-7; no clear D. The CDR3 is 15 amino acids. The V and J ends lost 5 bases and 0 bases respectively, with 14 bases between them. CDR1 SEHNR and CDR2 FQNEAQ come from the germline V gene (reference sequence). CDR3 loop: CASSLLLPHSYEQYF. The CDR3 DNA reads TGTGCCAGCAGCCTTCTTCTGCCCCACTCCTACGAGCAGTACTTC.

The table lists this clonotype with a few counts. The V call is TRBV9, the J call TRBJ2-3; D is unclear. The germline V gene has CDR1 SGDLS and CDR2 YYNGEE. V lost 3 bases to trimming and J lost 6 bases, with 14 bases between them. The CDR3 has 14 residues. CDR3 sequence reads: CASSAPSPRDTQYF. CDR3 DNA sequence: TGTGCCAGCAGCGCTCCGTCCCCCAGGGATACGCAGTATTTT.

Regarding this clonotype: A junction end diverges from the germline sequence, so it may reflect a read error. This chain uses TRBV10-2 with TRBJ2-1, with D maybe TRBD2 (6 bases). The CDR3 runs 15 residues. CDR1 WSHSY and CDR2 SAAADI come from the germline V gene. CDR3 DNA sequence: TGCGCCAGCGTCGATGGGAAGGGGAGGTACAATGGGCAGTTCTTC. It translates to CASVDGKGRYNGQFF.

The rearrangement links TRBV6-1 to TRBJ1-6; tentatively, D is TRBD1 (5 bases). V shed 3 bases and J shed 6 bases, with 12 bases lying between them. Germline-derived CDR1 and CDR2 are MNHNS and SASEGT. This CDR3 comprises 15 residues. Here the CDR3 reads CASSELGPANSPLHF. DNA of the CDR3: TGTGCCAGCAGTGAGTTGGGGCCGGCTAATTCACCCCTCCACTTT.

The rearrangement uses TRBV7-7 and TRBJ2-5, with 13 bases identical to TRBD2. V trimming: 1 base; J trimming: 1 base; junction bases outside the gene matches: 6. The CDR3 contains 18 residues. Per the germline V gene, CDR1 is SSHAT and CDR2 is FNYEAQ (reference sequence). CDR3 in DNA: TGTGCCAGCAGCTTAGAGACTAGCGGGGGGAACATCCAAGAGACCCAGTACTTC. Translating it yields CASSLETSGGNIQETQYF.

V gene TRBV7-2 combines with J gene TRBJ1-5; D is perhaps TRBD1 (6 bases). The ends were cut back, 2 bases at V and 0 bases at J, with 11 bases in the middle. The CDR3 has 16 amino acids. CDR1 SGHTA and CDR2 FQGNSA come from the germline V gene. Here the CDR3 reads CASSLQGTSSNQPQHF. Written as DNA, the CDR3 is TGTGCCAGCAGCTTACAGGGGACCTCTAGCAATCAGCCCCAGCATTTT.

The CDR3 loop is CASRPTATNYGYTF. The DNA of the CDR3 is TGTGCCAGCAGACCGACAGCCACAAACTATGGCTACACCTTC. The chain combines TRBV6-2 or TRBV6-3 with TRBJ1-2; perhaps TRBD1 as D (5 bases). The CDR3 loop spans 14 amino acids. Looked up from germline, CDR1 is MNHEY and CDR2 is SVGEGT. Trimming removed 6 bases from V and 2 bases from J, with 13 bases in between.

The chain has TRBV4-3 and TRBJ2-5; possible D gene TRBD2, 5 bases. This CDR3 has 18 residues. The V end was cut by 0 bases, the J end by 0 bases, with 17 bases between. CDR1 is LGHNA and CDR2 is YSLEER in the germline V gene. The DNA for the CDR3 is TGCGCCAGCAGCCAAGATTTTTTTGCGGGCCTGTACCAAGAGACCCAGTACTTC. It specifies CASSQDFFAGLYQETQYF.

This clonotype appeared once. The V call is TRBV7-9, the J call TRBJ2-1; D unresolved. Germline loops: CDR1 SEHNR, CDR2 FQNEAQ (reference sequence). The CDR3 has 14 amino acids. V was shortened by 5 bases and J by 5 bases, with 13 bases between the two germline ends. As DNA, the CDR3 is TGTGCCAGCAGCGTACGAAATACGGACAATGAGCAGTTCTTC. Encoded protein: CASSVRNTDNEQFF.

This chain connects TRBV3-1 to TRBJ1-5, with TRBD1 identical over 7 bases. CDR1 is LGHDT and CDR2 is YNNKEL in the germline V gene (reference sequence). The CDR3 consists of 16 residues. The V segment lost 1 base and the J segment 1 base; nucleotides outside the gene matches: 4. The CDR3 sequence is CASSQGVGGSNQPQHF. Written as DNA, the CDR3 is TGTGCCAGCAGCCAAGGGGTAGGGGGCAGCAATCAGCCCCAGCATTTT. The whole variable domain, remainder taken from reference TRBV3-1 and TRBJ1-5, is DTAVSQTPKYLVTQMGNDKSIKCEQNLGHDTMYWYKQDSKKFLKIMFSYNNKELIINETVPNRFSPKSPDKAHLNLHINSLELGDSAVYFCASSQGVGGSNQPQHFGDGTRLSIL.

This clonotype was detected ten times or more. J is TRBJ1-1 and V is TRBV18; 7 bases align to TRBD1. V gave up 3 bases and J gave up 3 bases; unmatched junction bases: 1. Germline V gene lookup returns CDR1 KGHSH and CDR2 LQKENI. The length of the CDR3 is 13 residues. The CDR3 sequence: CASSPDRDTEAFF. The CDR3 DNA reads TGTGCCAGCTCACCCGACAGGGACACTGAAGCTTTCTTT.